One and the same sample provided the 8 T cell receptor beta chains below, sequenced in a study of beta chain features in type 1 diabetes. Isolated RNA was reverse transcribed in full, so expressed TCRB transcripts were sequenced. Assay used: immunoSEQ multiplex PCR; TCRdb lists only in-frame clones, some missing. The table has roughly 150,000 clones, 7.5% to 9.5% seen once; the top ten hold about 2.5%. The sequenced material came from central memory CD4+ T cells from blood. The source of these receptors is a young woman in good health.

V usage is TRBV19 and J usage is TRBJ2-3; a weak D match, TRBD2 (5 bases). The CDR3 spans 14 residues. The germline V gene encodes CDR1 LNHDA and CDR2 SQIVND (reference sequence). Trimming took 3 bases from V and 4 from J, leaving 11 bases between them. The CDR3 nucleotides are TGTGCCAGTAGTATGACGGGGAAGGCAGATACGCAGTATTTT. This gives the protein CASSMTGKADTQYF.

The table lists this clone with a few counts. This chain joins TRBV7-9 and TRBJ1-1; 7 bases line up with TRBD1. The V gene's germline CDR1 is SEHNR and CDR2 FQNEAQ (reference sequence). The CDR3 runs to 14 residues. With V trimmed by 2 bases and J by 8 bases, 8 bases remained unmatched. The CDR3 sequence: CASSLNDRAGEAFF. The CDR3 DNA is TGTGCCAGCAGCTTAAATGACAGGGCCGGCGAAGCTTTCTTT. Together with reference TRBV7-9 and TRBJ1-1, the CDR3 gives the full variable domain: DTGVSQNPRHKITKRGQNVTFRCDPISEHNRLYWYRQTLGQGPEFLTYFQNEAQLEKSRLLSDRFSAERPKGSFSTLEIQRTEQGDSAMYLCASSLNDRAGEAFFGQGTRLTVV.

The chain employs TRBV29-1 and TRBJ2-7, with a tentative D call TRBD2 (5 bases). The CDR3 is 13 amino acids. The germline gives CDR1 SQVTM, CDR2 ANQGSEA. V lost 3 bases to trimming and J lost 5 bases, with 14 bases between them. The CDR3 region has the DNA TGCAGCGTTGAGGTGGGAGACGCCGACGAGCAGTACTTC. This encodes CSVEVGDADEQYF.

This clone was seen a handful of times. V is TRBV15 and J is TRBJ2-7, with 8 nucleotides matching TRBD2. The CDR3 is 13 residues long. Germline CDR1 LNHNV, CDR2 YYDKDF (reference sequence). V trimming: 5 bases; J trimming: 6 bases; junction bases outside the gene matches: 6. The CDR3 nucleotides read TGTGCCACCAGCGCTCGACTAGCGAGCGAGCAGTACTTC. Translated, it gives CATSARLASEQYF.

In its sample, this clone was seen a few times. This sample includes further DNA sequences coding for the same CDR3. CDR3 DNA sequence: TGCGCCAGCAGCGGGACAGGGGCCTACGAGCAGTACTTC. This codes for CASSGTGAYEQYF. The chain combines TRBV5-1 with TRBJ2-7, with 10 bases matching TRBD1. With V trimmed by 4 bases and J by 2 bases, 0 bases remained unmatched. The CDR3 is 13 residues long. Germline CDR1 is SGHRS and CDR2 is YFSETQ. Full variable domain (remainder filled in from reference TRBV5-1 and TRBJ2-7): KAGVTQTPRYLIKTRGQQVTLSCSPISGHRSVSWYQQTPGQGLQFLFEYFSETQRNKGNFPGRFSGRQFSNSRSEMNVSTLELGDSALYLCASSGTGAYEQYFGPGTRLTVT.

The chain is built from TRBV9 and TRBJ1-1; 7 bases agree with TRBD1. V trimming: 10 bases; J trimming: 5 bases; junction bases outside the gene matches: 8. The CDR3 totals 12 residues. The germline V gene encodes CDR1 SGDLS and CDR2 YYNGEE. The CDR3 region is CADGRGETEAFF. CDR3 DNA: TGTGCCGACGGCAGGGGGGAAACTGAAGCTTTCTTT.

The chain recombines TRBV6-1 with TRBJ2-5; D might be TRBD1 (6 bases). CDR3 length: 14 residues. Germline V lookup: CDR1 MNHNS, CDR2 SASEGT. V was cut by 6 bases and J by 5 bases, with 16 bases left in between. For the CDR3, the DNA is TGTGCCAGCAGATCCACAGGGCCCCGCGAGACCCAGTACTTC. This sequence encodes CASRSTGPRETQYF.

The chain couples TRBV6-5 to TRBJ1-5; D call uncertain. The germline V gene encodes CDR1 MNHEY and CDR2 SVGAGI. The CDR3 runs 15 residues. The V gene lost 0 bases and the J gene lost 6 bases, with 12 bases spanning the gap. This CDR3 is CASSYSRASGQPQHF. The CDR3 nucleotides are TGTGCCAGCAGTTACTCAAGGGCCAGCGGTCAGCCCCAGCATTTT.